This T cell receptor beta chain is from a study of T-cell memory formation after mild COVID-19. The overall study: TCR clusters largely stayed donor specific. Study-level results: Mostly located in CM and EM were contracting CD4+ clones, with contracting CD8+ clones located in EMRA. Pre-infection memory contained some responding clones, which suggested that cross-reactive memory had joined. Later expanders leaned toward CD4+, whereas clones contracting from day 15 to 85 were balanced CD4/CD8.

The germline V gene has CDR1 LGHDT and CDR2 YNNKEL (reference sequence). Trimming took 8 bases from V and 2 from J; bases not matched to a gene: 6. CDR3 length: 14 residues. MiXCR, run by TCRdb on the 5' RACE reads, gives a single entry per CDR3 protein. The sample yields about 39,000 distinct CDR3 sequences, about 6.1% seen once. Only a few counts were recorded for this clonotype. Its antigen is still unknown. Source material: PBMCs or a T cell subset sorted from them (not recorded which). This receptor was identified in an adult who had mild COVID-19 (a few samples of this study predate the infection). Cell type and time point are not known. The V call is TRBV3-1, the J call TRBJ2-3, with TRBD2 matching 8 bases. CDR3 in DNA: TGTGCCAGCGGCGAGCGGGGGTACACAGATACGCAGTATTTT. This codes for CASGERGYTDTQYF.